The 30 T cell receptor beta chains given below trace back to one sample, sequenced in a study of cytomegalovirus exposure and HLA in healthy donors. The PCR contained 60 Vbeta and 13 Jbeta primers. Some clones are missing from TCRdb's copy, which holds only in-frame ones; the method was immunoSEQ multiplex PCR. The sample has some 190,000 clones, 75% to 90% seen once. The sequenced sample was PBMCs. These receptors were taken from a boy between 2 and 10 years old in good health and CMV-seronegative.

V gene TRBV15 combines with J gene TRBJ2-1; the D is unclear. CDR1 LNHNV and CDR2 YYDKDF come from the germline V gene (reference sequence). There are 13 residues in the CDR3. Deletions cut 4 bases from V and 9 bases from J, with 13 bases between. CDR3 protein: CATSNPGPREQFF. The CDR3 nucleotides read TGTGCCACCAGCAACCCGGGTCCCCGTGAGCAGTTCTTC.

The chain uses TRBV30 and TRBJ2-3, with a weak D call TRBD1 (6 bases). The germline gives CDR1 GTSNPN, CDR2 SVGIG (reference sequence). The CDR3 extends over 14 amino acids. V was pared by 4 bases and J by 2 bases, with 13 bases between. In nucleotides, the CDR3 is TGTGCCTGGACCGGTGACAGGCACACAGATACGCAGTATTTT. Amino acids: CAWTGDRHTDTQYF.

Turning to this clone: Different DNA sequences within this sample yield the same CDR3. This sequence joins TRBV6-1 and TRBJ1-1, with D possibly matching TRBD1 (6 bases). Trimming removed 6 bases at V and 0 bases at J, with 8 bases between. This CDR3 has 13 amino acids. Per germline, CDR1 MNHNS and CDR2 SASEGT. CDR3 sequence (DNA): TGTGCCAGCAGACAGGGACTGAACACTGAAGCTTTCTTT. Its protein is CASRQGLNTEAFF.

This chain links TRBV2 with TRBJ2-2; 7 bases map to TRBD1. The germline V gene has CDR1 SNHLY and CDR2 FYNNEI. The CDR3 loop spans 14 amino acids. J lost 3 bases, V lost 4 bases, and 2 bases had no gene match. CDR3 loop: CASSVGTDTGELFF. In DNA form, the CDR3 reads TGTGCCAGCAGTGTGGGGACAGACACCGGGGAGCTGTTTTTT.

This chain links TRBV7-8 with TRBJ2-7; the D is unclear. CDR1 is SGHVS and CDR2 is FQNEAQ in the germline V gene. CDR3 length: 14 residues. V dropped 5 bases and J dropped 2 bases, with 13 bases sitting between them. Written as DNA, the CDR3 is TGTGCCAGCAGCGCCGCCGACTCCACCTACGAGCAGTACTTC. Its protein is CASSAADSTYEQYF.

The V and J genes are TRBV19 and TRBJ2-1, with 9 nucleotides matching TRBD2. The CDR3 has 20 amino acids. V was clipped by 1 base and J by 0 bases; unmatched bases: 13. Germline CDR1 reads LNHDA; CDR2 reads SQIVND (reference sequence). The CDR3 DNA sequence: TGTGCCAGTAGTATAGGTCTCTGGGCTAGCGGGACATACTCCTACAATGAGCAGTTCTTC. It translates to CASSIGLWASGTYSYNEQFF.

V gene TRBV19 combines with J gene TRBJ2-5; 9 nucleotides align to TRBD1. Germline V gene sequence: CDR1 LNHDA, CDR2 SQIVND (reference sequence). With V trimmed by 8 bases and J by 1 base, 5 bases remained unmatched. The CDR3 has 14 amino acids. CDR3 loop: CASRRTGAQETQYF. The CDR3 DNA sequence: TGTGCCAGTCGCAGGACAGGGGCCCAAGAGACCCAGTACTTC.

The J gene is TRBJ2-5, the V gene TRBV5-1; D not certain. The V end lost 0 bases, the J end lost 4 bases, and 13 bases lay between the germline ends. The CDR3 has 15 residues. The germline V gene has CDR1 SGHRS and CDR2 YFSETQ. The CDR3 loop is CASSLGVALGETQYF. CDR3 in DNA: TGCGCCAGCAGCTTGGGTGTAGCTTTGGGAGAGACCCAGTACTTC.

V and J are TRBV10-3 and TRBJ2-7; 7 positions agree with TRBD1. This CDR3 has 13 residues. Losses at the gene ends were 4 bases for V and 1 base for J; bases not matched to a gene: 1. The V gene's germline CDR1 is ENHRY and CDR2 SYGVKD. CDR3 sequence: CAISGDRSYEQYF. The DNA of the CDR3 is TGTGCCATCAGTGGGGACAGATCCTACGAGCAGTACTTC.

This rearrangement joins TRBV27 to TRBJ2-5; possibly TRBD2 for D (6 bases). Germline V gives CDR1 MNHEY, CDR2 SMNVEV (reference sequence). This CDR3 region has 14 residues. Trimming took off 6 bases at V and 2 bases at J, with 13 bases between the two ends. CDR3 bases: TGTGCCAGCAGCGACGGGGACTCACAAGAGACCCAGTACTTC. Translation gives CASSDGDSQETQYF.

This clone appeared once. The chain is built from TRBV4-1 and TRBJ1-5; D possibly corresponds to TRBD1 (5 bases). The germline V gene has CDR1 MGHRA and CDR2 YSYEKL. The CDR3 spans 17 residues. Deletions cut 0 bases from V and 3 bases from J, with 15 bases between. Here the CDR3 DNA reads TGCGCCAGCAGCCAAGAGGGGACTATTACAATCAATCAGCCCCAGCATTTT. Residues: CASSQEGTITINQPQHF.

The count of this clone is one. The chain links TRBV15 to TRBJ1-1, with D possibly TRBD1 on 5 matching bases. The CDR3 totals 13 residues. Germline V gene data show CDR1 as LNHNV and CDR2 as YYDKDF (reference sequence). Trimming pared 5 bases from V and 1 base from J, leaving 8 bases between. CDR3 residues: CATSLTANTEAFF. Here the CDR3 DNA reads TGTGCCACCAGCTTGACAGCGAACACTGAAGCTTTCTTT. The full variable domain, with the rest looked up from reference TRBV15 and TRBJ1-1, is DAMVIQNPRYQVTQFGKPVTLSCSQTLNHNVMYWYQQKSSQAPKLLFHYYDKDFNNEADTPDNFQSRRPNTSFCFLDIRSPGLGDTAMYLCATSLTANTEAFFGQGTRLTVV.

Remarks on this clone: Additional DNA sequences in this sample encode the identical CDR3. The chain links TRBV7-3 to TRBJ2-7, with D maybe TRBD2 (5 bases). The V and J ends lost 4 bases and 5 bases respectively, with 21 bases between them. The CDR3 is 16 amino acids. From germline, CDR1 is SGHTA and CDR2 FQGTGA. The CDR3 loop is CASSSTGGLASHEQYF. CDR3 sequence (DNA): TGTGCCAGCAGCTCAACCGGAGGTCTGGCTTCCCACGAGCAGTACTTC.

In nucleotides, the CDR3 is TGTGCCTCAACCCCGGGCGGAGGTGAAAAACTGTTTTTT. This codes for CASTPGGGEKLFF. V is TRBV30 and J is TRBJ1-4; D gene uncertain. This CDR3 region has 13 residues. V was shortened by 7 bases and J by 7 bases, with 16 bases between the two germline ends. Germline V CDR1 and CDR2: GTSNPN, SVGIG (reference sequence).

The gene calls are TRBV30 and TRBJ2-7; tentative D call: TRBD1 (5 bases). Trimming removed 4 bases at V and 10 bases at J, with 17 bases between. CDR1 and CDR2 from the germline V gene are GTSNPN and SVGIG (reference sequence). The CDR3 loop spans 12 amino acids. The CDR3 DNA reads TGTGCCTGGAATGTGGGGCAGCAAATACAGTACTTC. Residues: CAWNVGQQIQYF. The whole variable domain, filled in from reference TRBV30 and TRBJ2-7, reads SQTIHQWPATLVQPVGSPLSLECTVEGTSNPNLYWYRQAAGRGLQLLFYSVGIGQISSEVPQNLSASRPQDRQFILSSKKLLLSDSGFYLCAWNVGQQIQYFGPGTRLTVT.

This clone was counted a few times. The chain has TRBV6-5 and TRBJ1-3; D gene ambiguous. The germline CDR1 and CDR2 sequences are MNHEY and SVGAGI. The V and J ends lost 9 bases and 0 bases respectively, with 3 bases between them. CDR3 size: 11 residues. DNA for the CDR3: TGTGCCAGTCTCTCTGGAAACACCATATATTTT. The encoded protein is CASLSGNTIYF.

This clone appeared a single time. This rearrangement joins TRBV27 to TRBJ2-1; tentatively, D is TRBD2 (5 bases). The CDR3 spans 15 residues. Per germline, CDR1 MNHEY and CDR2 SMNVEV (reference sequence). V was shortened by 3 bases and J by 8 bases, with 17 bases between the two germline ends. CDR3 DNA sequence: TGTGCCAGCAGTTTCGGTCTAGCATCGACCTATGAGCAGTTCTTC. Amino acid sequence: CASSFGLASTYEQFF.

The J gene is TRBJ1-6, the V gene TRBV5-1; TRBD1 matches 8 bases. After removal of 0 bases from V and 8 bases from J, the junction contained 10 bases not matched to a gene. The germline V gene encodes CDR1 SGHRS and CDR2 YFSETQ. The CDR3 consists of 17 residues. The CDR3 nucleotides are TGCGCCAGCAGCTTGGGAACACGGACAGGGTATGATTCACCCCTCCACTTT. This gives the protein CASSLGTRTGYDSPLHF.

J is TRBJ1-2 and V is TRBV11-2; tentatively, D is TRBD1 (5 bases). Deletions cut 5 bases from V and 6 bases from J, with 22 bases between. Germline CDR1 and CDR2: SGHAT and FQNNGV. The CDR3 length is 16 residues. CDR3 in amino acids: CASSPAGGLVLDGYTF. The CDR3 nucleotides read TGTGCCAGCAGCCCCGCTGGGGGGTTAGTTTTGGATGGCTACACCTTC. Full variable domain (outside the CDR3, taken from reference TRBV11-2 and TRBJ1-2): EAGVAQSPRYKIIEKRQSVAFWCNPISGHATLYWYQQILGQGPKLLIQFQNNGVVDDSQLPKDRFSAERLKGVDSTLKIQPAKLEDSAVYLCASSPAGGLVLDGYTFGSGTRLTVV.

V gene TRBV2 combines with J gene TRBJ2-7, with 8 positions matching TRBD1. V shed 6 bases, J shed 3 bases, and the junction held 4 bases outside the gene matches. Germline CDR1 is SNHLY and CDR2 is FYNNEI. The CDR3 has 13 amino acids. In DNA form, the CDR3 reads TGTGCCAGCAGCTCAGGGGGCGTCTACGAGCAGTACTTC. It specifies CASSSGGVYEQYF.

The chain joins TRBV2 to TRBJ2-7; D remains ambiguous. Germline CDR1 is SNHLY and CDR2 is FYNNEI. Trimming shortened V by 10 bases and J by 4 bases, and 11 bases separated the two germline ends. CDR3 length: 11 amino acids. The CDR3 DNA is TGTGCCATTCTATCTCGGTACGAGCAGTACTTC. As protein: CAILSRYEQYF.

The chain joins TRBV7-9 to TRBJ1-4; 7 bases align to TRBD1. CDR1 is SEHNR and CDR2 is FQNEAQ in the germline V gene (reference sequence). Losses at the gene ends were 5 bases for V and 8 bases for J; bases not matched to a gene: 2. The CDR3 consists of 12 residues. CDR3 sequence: CASSETGEKLFF. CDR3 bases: TGTGCCAGCAGCGAGACAGGGGAAAAACTGTTTTTT. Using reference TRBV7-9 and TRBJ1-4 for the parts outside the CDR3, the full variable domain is DTGVSQNPRHKITKRGQNVTFRCDPISEHNRLYWYRQTLGQGPEFLTYFQNEAQLEKSRLLSDRFSAERPKGSFSTLEIQRTEQGDSAMYLCASSETGEKLFFGSGTQLSVL.

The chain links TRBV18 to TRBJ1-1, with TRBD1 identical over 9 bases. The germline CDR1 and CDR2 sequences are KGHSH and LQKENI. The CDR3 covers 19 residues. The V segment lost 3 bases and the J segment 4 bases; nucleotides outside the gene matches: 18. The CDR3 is CASSPIKNRDRDRTTEAFF. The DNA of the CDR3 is TGTGCCAGCTCACCGATAAAAAACCGGGACAGGGATCGGACCACTGAAGCTTTCTTT.

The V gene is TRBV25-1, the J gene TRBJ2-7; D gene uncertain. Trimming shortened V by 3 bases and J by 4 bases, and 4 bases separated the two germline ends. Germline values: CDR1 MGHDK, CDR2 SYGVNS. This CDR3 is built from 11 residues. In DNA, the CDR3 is TGTGCCAGCAGTGAGGAGTACGAGCAGTACTTC. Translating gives CASSEEYEQYF.

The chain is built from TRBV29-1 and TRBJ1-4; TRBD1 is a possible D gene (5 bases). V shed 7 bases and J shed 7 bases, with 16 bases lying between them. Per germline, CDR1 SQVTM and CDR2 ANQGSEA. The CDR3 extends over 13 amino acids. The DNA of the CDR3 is TGCAGCGCCCCATCCCCGGGGGGTGAAAAACTGTTTTTT. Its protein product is CSAPSPGGEKLFF.

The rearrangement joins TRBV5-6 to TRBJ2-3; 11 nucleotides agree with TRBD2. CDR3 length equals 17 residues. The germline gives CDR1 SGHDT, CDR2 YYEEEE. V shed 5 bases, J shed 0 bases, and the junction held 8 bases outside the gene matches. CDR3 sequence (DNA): TGTGCCAGCAGTTTCCCTACTAGCGGGGGAAGCACAGATACGCAGTATTTT. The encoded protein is CASSFPTSGGSTDTQYF.

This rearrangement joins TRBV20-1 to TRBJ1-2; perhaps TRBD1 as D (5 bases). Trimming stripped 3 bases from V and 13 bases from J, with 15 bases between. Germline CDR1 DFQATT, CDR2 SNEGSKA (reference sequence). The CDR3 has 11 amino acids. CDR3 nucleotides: TGCAGTGCTAGGGGACTTCCGGGGTCCACCTTC. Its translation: CSARGLPGSTF.

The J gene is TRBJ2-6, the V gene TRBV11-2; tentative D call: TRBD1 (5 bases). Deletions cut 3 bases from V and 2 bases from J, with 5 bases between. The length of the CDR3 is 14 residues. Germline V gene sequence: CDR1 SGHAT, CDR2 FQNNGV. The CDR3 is CASSFRAGANVLTF. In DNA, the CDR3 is TGTGCCAGCAGCTTCAGGGCTGGGGCCAACGTCCTGACTTTC.

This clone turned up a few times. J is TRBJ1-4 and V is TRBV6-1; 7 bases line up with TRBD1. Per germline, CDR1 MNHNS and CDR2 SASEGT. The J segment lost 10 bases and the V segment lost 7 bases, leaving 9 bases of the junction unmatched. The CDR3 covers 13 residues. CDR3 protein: CASKTQGEGKLFF. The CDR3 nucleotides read TGTGCCAGCAAAACGCAGGGGGAAGGAAAACTGTTTTTT.

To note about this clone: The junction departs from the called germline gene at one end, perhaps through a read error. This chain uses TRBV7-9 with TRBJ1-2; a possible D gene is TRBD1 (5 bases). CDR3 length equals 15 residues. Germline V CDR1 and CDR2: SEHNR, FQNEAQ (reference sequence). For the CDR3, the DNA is TGTTCCAGCAGCTTGGGGGGGGGTAGCGGCTATGGCTACACCTTC. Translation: CSSSLGGGSGYGYTF.